This record concerns one T cell receptor (beta chain) sequence. The sample has other DNA sequences that encode this CDR3 too. This specimen comes from a study of shared clonotypes between healthy human individuals. Clones were read by immunoSEQ multiplex PCR, and TCRdb kept only the in-frame ones, dropping some. The sample has about 2,500,000 clones, approximately 92% seen once. The CDR3 totals 15 residues. Germline lookup yields CDR1 SGHTA and CDR2 FQGNSA. V lost 1 base to trimming and J lost 2 bases; unmatched junction nucleotides: 2. This TCR derives from a man aged 18 to 30 in good health. The material sequenced was naive CD4+ T cells sorted from blood. Subset defined: CD45RA+ positively selected. The J gene is TRBJ2-1, the V gene TRBV7-2; TRBD1 agrees at 7 bases. CDR3 in amino acids: CASSLGQGAYNEQFF. The CDR3 nucleotides read TGTGCCAGCAGCTTAGGGCAGGGGGCCTACAATGAGCAGTTCTTC.